This T cell receptor (beta chain) originates from a study of CD8 T cells in ankylosing spondylitis. General study results and limits: Disease-associated clones were CD8+ and fairly uncommon in peripheral blood. A TCR beta motif made of about eight highly homologous variants seemed typical of ankylosing spondylitis blood. Clones tied to disease were said to be significantly enriched in matched ankylosing spondylitis synovial fluid.

A remark on this clonotype: Its target is unknown.

V lost 4 bases and J lost 6, with 9 bases in between. In germline, CDR1 is SEHNR, CDR2 FQNEAQ (reference sequence). The CDR3 is made up of 12 amino acids. Quantitative 5'-RACE was performed with molecular barcodes, and it yielded the TCR beta libraries. TCRdb used MiXCR to reprocess the 5' RACE reads, holding one entry per CDR3 protein. Of around 160,000 distinct CDR3 sequences in the sample, 9.5% to 13% were seen once. Sequencing input: blood, either unsorted or a sorted T cell fraction (not recorded which). This TCR was sampled from a male donor with ankylosing spondylitis or in good health (not recorded which). The genes are TRBV7-9 and TRBJ1-1, with D unclear. The CDR3 region has the DNA TGTGCCAGCAGCTCCTTTTCGTCTGAAGCTTTCTTT. It translates to CASSSFSSEAFF.